This T cell receptor (beta chain) stems from a study of blood T cell repertoires in COVID-19. Study-wide context: Sites across the United States, Italy and Spain contributed samples from acute and convalescent COVID-19.

Original analysis: For nucleated cells, counts were estimated from reference gene primer amplification. Generated by immunoSEQ multiplex PCR, the TCRdb table keeps only in-frame clones and is missing some. That table furnishes V, J and clone size, whereas the DNA furnished D and trimming. The repertoire includes approximately 200,000 clones, over 75% of them detected once, and 4% to 4.5% sits in the top ten. The length of the CDR3 is 13 residues. Trimming took 5 bases from V and 1 from J, leaving 8 bases between them. CDR1 is PRHDT and CDR2 is FYEKMQ in the germline V gene (reference sequence). The receptor was isolated from a man aged 45-65 years with acute or convalescent COVID-19. This rearrangement joins TRBV13 to TRBJ1-1; D gene ambiguous. The sequenced material came from peripheral blood. The CDR3 bases are TGTGCCAGCAGCCAGACACCGAACACTGAAGCTTTCTTT. Residues: CASSQTPNTEAFF.